The 27 T cell receptor beta chains reported below all come from one sample, sequenced in a study of cytomegalovirus exposure and HLA in healthy donors. Produced via immunoSEQ multiplex PCR; TCRdb's table is partial and in-frame only. This table holds fewer than 150,000 clones, around nine tenths found once. Sequenced sample: PBMCs. The receptors were gathered from a man between 18 and 35 years old in good health and CMV-seropositive.

This chain connects TRBV9 to TRBJ2-1; D may be TRBD2 (6 bases). The CDR3 loop spans 15 amino acids. CDR1 is SGDLS, CDR2 YYNGEE, per germline. V was pared by 3 bases and J by 3 bases, with 13 bases between. CDR3 amino acids: CASSGSGGHYNEQFF. CDR3 DNA sequence: TGTGCCAGCAGCGGAAGCGGAGGGCACTACAATGAGCAGTTCTTC.

The V gene is TRBV5-1, the J gene TRBJ2-7; a possible D gene is TRBD2 (6 bases). Germline V gene data show CDR1 as SGHRS and CDR2 as YFSETQ. CDR3 length equals 17 residues. The germline V and J ends were trimmed by 2 bases and 5 bases, with 23 bases remaining between them. The CDR3: CASSLRQTLGGVNEQYF. For the CDR3, the DNA is TGCGCCAGCAGCTTACGACAGACGCTCGGGGGTGTTAACGAGCAGTACTTC. Looking up the rest from reference TRBV5-1 and TRBJ2-7 gives the full variable domain: KAGVTQTPRYLIKTRGQQVTLSCSPISGHRSVSWYQQTPGQGLQFLFEYFSETQRNKGNFPGRFSGRQFSNSRSEMNVSTLELGDSALYLCASSLRQTLGGVNEQYFGPGTRLTVT.

This chain connects TRBV15 to TRBJ2-5; D possibly corresponds to TRBD1 (6 bases). Germline values: CDR1 LNHNV, CDR2 YYDKDF (reference sequence). The CDR3 runs to 14 residues. V lost 5 bases and J 1 base, leaving 11 bases between the germline ends. CDR3 coding DNA: TGTGCCACCAGCGGAGCAGGGGCCCAAGAGACCCAGTACTTC. It is translated as CATSGAGAQETQYF.

The rearrangement links TRBV10-2 to TRBJ2-7; 9 positions match TRBD2. This CDR3 spans 15 amino acids. The J segment lost 3 bases and the V segment lost 6 bases, leaving 9 bases of the junction unmatched. Germline V lookup: CDR1 WSHSY, CDR2 SAAADI. The CDR3: CASSPMERGVYEQYF. As DNA, the CDR3 is TGCGCCAGCAGCCCAATGGAGCGGGGGGTCTACGAGCAGTACTTC.

V gene TRBV6-5 combines with J gene TRBJ1-1; D unclear. The ends were cut back, 6 bases at V and 5 bases at J, with 19 bases in the middle. Looked up from germline, CDR1 is MNHEY and CDR2 is SVGAGI. The CDR3 covers 15 residues. The DNA of the CDR3 is TGTGCCAGCAGGCTATCATCAGGAAGTGGGACTGAAGCTTTCTTT. As protein: CASRLSSGSGTEAFF.

This sequence joins TRBV19 and TRBJ2-3; 10 bases agree with TRBD2. Germline trimming cut 1 base from V and 4 bases from J; bases unmatched to any gene: 5. The CDR3 is 16 residues long. Germline assignment: CDR1 LNHDA and CDR2 SQIVND (reference sequence). The CDR3 DNA follows: TGTGCCAGTAGTATAGTAGCGGGAGGTGGTGCAGATACGCAGTATTTT. It specifies CASSIVAGGGADTQYF.

The chain has TRBV10-1 and TRBJ2-7; 7 bases map to TRBD1. The CDR3 loop spans 13 amino acids. V gave up 4 bases and J gave up 6 bases; unmatched junction bases: 6. Germline CDR1 and CDR2: WNHNN and SYGVQD (reference sequence). CDR3 region: CASSVDRFSEQYF. CDR3 DNA sequence: TGCGCCAGCAGTGTGGACAGGTTCTCCGAGCAGTACTTC.

V is TRBV6-4 and J is TRBJ2-1; 8 bases align to TRBD1. V shed 3 bases and J 6 bases; nucleotides not matched to a gene: 4. CDR3 length: 14 amino acids. Per germline, CDR1 MRHNA and CDR2 SNTAGT. In DNA form, the CDR3 reads TGTGCCAGCAGTGAGGGACAGGCGCCCAATGAGCAGTTCTTC. Amino acids: CASSEGQAPNEQFF.

This chain joins TRBV5-5 and TRBJ2-7, with 8 bases lining up with TRBD2. The CDR3 spans 16 residues. The junction had 12 bases not matched to a gene; V was cut back by 2 bases and J by 5 bases. CDR1 SGHKS and CDR2 YYEKEE come from the germline V gene (reference sequence). CDR3 coding DNA: TGTGCCAGCAGCTTTCTTCCTAGCGGGTCTACCGACGAGCAGTACTTC. Its protein product is CASSFLPSGSTDEQYF. Full variable domain (rest looked up from reference TRBV5-5 and TRBJ2-7): DAGVTQSPTHLIKTRGQQVTLRCSPISGHKSVSWYQQVLGQGPQFIFQYYEKEERGRGNFPDRFSARQFPNYSSELNVNALLLGDSALYLCASSFLPSGSTDEQYFGPGTRLTVT.

The V and J genes are TRBV7-3 and TRBJ2-2; D ambiguous. Germline-derived CDR1 and CDR2 are SGHTA and FQGTGA. Trimming stripped 0 bases from V and 7 bases from J, with 12 bases between. This CDR3 comprises 15 residues. The CDR3 bases are TGTGCCAGCAGCTTAACGTTTGGTGCCGGCGGGGAGCTGTTTTTT. It codes for CASSLTFGAGGELFF.

This chain uses TRBV18 with TRBJ2-7; D is possibly TRBD2 (6 bases). This CDR3 has 15 amino acids. With 3 bases removed from V and 6 bases from J, the gap between germline ends came to 18 bases. Germline V gives CDR1 KGHSH, CDR2 LQKENI. As DNA, the CDR3 is TGTGCCAGCTCACCGACCTCCGGAGGGCTGGGCGAGCAGTACTTC. Protein sequence: CASSPTSGGLGEQYF.

The chain uses TRBV6-5 and TRBJ2-7, with 8 bases matching TRBD1. V shed 4 bases and J 3 bases; nucleotides not matched to a gene: 8. There are 15 residues in the CDR3. Germline V gene sequence: CDR1 MNHEY, CDR2 SVGAGI. Here the CDR3 DNA reads TGTGCCAGCAGTTCACCCCGACAGGGGAGCTACGAGCAGTACTTC. It codes for CASSSPRQGSYEQYF.

The rearrangement uses TRBV2 and TRBJ2-5, with 8 nucleotides matching TRBD2. Trimming removed 3 bases from V and 7 bases from J; junction bases left unmatched: 10. In germline, CDR1 is SNHLY, CDR2 FYNNEI. There are 15 residues in the CDR3. The CDR3 nucleotides read TGTGCCAGCAGTGAGTCCGGGAGGGGCCGCGGGACCCAGTACTTC. It translates to CASSESGRGRGTQYF.

This chain connects TRBV5-1 to TRBJ2-7; 8 nucleotides line up with TRBD1. Germline V gene sequence: CDR1 SGHRS, CDR2 YFSETQ. J was trimmed by 5 bases and V by 4 bases; bases with no gene match: 11. The CDR3 is 15 residues long. CDR3 nucleotide sequence: TGCGCCAGCAGCATCACGACAGGGGATAACCACGAGCAGTACTTC. Translated, it gives CASSITTGDNHEQYF.

The sample holds one count of this clone. V and J are TRBV5-1 and TRBJ1-1; 7 bases are a match to TRBD1. Germline values: CDR1 SGHRS, CDR2 YFSETQ. The ends lost 4 bases at V and 0 bases at J; junction bases unmatched: 12. The CDR3 runs to 17 residues. The CDR3 reads CASSLLPLQGMNTEAFF. The CDR3 DNA is TGCGCCAGCAGCCTCCTTCCCTTACAGGGGATGAACACTGAAGCTTTCTTT.

The CDR3 loop is CASSIGQGIQETQYF. CDR3 nucleotides: TGTGCCAGTAGTATTGGACAGGGTATCCAAGAGACCCAGTACTTC. The rearrangement uses TRBV19 and TRBJ2-5, with 8 positions matching TRBD1. The germline CDR1 and CDR2 sequences are LNHDA and SQIVND (reference sequence). CDR3 size: 15 residues. V shed 3 bases, J shed 1 base, and the junction held 4 bases outside the gene matches.

This clone appeared a few times. The chain couples TRBV4-2 to TRBJ1-2; TRBD1 aligns across 9 bases. The CDR3 runs 15 residues. CDR1 LGHNA and CDR2 YNFKEQ come from the germline V gene. Losses at the gene ends were 4 bases for V and 1 base for J; bases not matched to a gene: 4. CDR3: CASSPGTGHNYGYTF. The CDR3 DNA reads as TGTGCCAGCAGCCCCGGGACAGGGCATAACTATGGCTACACCTTC.

V and J are TRBV7-3 and TRBJ2-3; 12 positions match TRBD2. The V gene end was trimmed by 10 bases and the J gene end by 6 bases; junction bases not matched to a gene: 11. The germline CDR1 and CDR2 sequences are SGHTA and FQGTGA. The CDR3 has 15 amino acids. The CDR3 coding sequence is TGTGCCACCAGGAAGACTAGCGGGAGTTATGATACGCAGTATTTT. The encoded protein is CATRKTSGSYDTQYF.

The V gene is TRBV7-3, the J gene TRBJ2-3, with 7 bases aligning to TRBD1. The V segment lost 2 bases and the J segment 4 bases; nucleotides outside the gene matches: 6. Germline lookup yields CDR1 SGHTA and CDR2 FQGTGA. The CDR3 consists of 15 residues. CDR3 bases: TGTGCCAGCAGCTTACAGAGGGGGCGATCAGATACGCAGTATTTT. Translation: CASSLQRGRSDTQYF.

A few counts support this clone. The chain employs TRBV5-1 and TRBJ2-2; 9 bases fit TRBD2. With 4 bases clipped from V and 4 bases from J, the junction kept 5 bases outside the gene matches. There are 15 residues in the CDR3. Germline CDR1 reads SGHRS; CDR2 reads YFSETQ. CDR3 bases: TGCGCCAGCAGCGGGGGACTAGCAGGCACCGGGGAGCTGTTTTTT. This encodes CASSGGLAGTGELFF.

As regards this clone: The identical CDR3 is also encoded by other nucleotide sequences in the sample. The V call is TRBV30, the J call TRBJ2-7; tentatively, D is TRBD1 (6 bases). Per the germline V gene, CDR1 is GTSNPN and CDR2 is SVGIG (reference sequence). V gave up 2 bases and J gave up 4 bases, with 15 bases separating them. This CDR3 region has 14 residues. CDR3: CAWSSPTGVYEQYF. The CDR3 region has the DNA TGTGCCTGGAGTAGCCCGACAGGCGTGTACGAGCAGTACTTC.

The chain couples TRBV7-9 to TRBJ2-7; TRBD1 matches 10 bases. V was clipped by 4 bases and J by 1 base; unmatched bases: 4. The CDR3 runs 15 residues. CDR1 and CDR2 (germline): SEHNR, FQNEAQ (reference sequence). The CDR3 bases are TGTGCCAGCAGCTCAAGACAGGGGGCTTCCTACGAGCAGTACTTC. Amino acid sequence: CASSSRQGASYEQYF.

The chain uses TRBV18 and TRBJ1-6; possible D gene TRBD1, 5 bases. Germline CDR1 and CDR2: KGHSH and LQKENI. The CDR3 consists of 15 residues. Trimming pared 1 base from V and 5 bases from J, leaving 9 bases between. The CDR3: CASSPLSTDNSPLHF. The CDR3 DNA sequence: TGTGCCAGCTCACCACTGTCGACAGATAATTCACCCCTCCACTTT.

The chain has TRBV27 and TRBJ2-7; 11 nucleotides align to TRBD2. CDR1 and CDR2 from the germline V gene are MNHEY and SMNVEV (reference sequence). V shed 4 bases, J shed 5 bases, and the junction held 13 bases outside the gene matches. There are 17 residues in the CDR3. The CDR3 DNA reads as TGTGCCAGCAGTTCCGTGGCCTCACTAGCGGGGGTAGACGAGCAGTACTTC. The encoded protein is CASSSVASLAGVDEQYF.

This chain joins TRBV15 and TRBJ1-4; D may be TRBD1 (5 bases). This CDR3 has 13 amino acids. The germline V gene encodes CDR1 LNHNV and CDR2 YYDKDF (reference sequence). Between the trimmed V and J ends, which lost 5 bases and 8 bases, there was a span of 12 bases. For the CDR3, the DNA is TGTGCCACCAGCTCAGGGTTAATCGAAAAACTGTTTTTT. Translated, it gives CATSSGLIEKLFF. The full variable domain, its missing parts supplied by reference TRBV15 and TRBJ1-4, is DAMVIQNPRYQVTQFGKPVTLSCSQTLNHNVMYWYQQKSSQAPKLLFHYYDKDFNNEADTPDNFQSRRPNTSFCFLDIRSPGLGDTAMYLCATSSGLIEKLFFGSGTQLSVL.

J is TRBJ1-2 and V is TRBV5-6, with D perhaps matching TRBD1 (6 bases). The germline V and J ends were trimmed by 1 base and 6 bases, with 13 bases remaining between them. The CDR3 runs 14 residues. CDR1 and CDR2 (germline): SGHDT, YYEEEE. The DNA of the CDR3 is TGTGCCAGCAGCTTGAGGGGGGGCGGCGATGGCTACACCTTC. Translated: CASSLRGGGDGYTF. Together with reference TRBV5-6 and TRBJ1-2, the CDR3 gives the full variable domain: DAGVTQSPTHLIKTRGQQVTLRCSPKSGHDTVSWYQQALGQGPQFIFQYYEEEERQRGNFPDRFSGHQFPNYSSELNVNALLLGDSALYLCASSLRGGGDGYTFGSGTRLTVV.

This chain uses TRBV2 with TRBJ2-5; D gene unclear. CDR1 and CDR2 (germline): SNHLY, FYNNEI. Between the trimmed V and J ends, which lost 4 bases and 1 base, there was a span of 10 bases. The CDR3 contains 14 residues. The CDR3 DNA reads as TGTGCCAGCAGTGGAGTAGCTATCCAAGAGACCCAGTACTTC. It codes for CASSGVAIQETQYF.